This TCR beta chain comes out of a study of blood T cell repertoires in COVID-19. Across the study: Specimens from acute and convalescent COVID-19 originated in the United States, Italy and Spain. In each case, the material was cDNA or gDNA derived from T cells, B-cell-depleted T cells, or PBMCs.

TCRdb's copy holds only in-frame clones and misses some; the assay was immunoSEQ multiplex PCR. The sample has approximately 240,000 clones, around 91% seen once. Living in about two dozen US areas, the participants were between roughly 18 and 90 years of age. Self-reported history from a screening survey and questionnaire set each donor's cohort. The germline V gene has CDR1 MDHEN and CDR2 SYDVKM. V was pared by 5 bases and J by 2 bases, with 6 bases between. CDR3 length: 12 amino acids. This receptor was taken from a woman in her late teens or twenties in a cohort exposed to, infected with or recovered from COVID-19 (not recorded which). Sequenced material: PBMCs or T cells enriched from blood (not recorded which). The chain joins TRBV28 to TRBJ1-2; no firm D call. The DNA of the CDR3 is TGTGCCAGCAGTGACAAAAACTATGGCTACACCTTC. As protein: CASSDKNYGYTF.